A few counts support the clone carrying this T cell receptor beta chain. The antigen is unknown. The V gene lost 4 bases and the J gene lost 9 bases, with 9 bases spanning the gap. Germline loops: CDR1 LGHNA, CDR2 YNFKEQ. This CDR3 has 11 residues. One entry per CDR3 protein results from TCRdb running MiXCR on the reads. The table lists about 920,000 distinct CDR3 sequences, approximately 31% of them singletons. This sample was taken from a study of T cell repertoires in cytomegalovirus infection. The specimen was cultured CD8+ T cells from PBMCs, collected from culture after CMV antigen stimulation. The chain is built from TRBV4-2 and TRBJ1-2; a weak D match, TRBD1 (6 bases). The TCR sequence derives from a human donor in good health (CMV status not recorded). Some clones in this sample may be carry-over from other donors' samples. Here the CDR3 DNA reads TGTGCCAGCAGCCTACAGGGAAGCTACACCTTC. Its translation: CASSLQGSYTF.